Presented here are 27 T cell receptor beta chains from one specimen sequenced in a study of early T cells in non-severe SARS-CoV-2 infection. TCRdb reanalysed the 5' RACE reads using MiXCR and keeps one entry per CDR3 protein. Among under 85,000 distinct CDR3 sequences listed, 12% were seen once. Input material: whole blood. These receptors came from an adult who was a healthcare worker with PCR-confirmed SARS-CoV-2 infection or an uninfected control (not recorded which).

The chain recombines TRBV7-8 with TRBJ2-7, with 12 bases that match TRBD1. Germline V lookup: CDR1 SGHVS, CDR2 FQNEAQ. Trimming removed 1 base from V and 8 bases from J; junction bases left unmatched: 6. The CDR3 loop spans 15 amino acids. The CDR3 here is CASSLGHRDRGQQYF. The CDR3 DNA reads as TGTGCCAGCAGCTTAGGTCACCGGGACAGGGGGCAGCAGTACTTC.

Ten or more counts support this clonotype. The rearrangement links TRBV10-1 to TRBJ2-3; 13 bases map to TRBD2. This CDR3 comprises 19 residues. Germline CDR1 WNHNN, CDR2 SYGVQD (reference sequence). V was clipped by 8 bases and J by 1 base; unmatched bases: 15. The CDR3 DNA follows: TGCGCCAGCTCTTTACTAGCGGGAGGGCCGGCTGGCGGCACAGATACGCAGTATTTT. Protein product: CASSLLAGGPAGGTDTQYF.

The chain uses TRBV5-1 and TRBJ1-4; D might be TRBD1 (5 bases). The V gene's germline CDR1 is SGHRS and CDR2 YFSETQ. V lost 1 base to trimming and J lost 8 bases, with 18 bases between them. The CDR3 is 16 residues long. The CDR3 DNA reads TGCGCCAGCAGCTTGTTCAACCGAGGGGTTGGAGAAAAACTGTTTTTT. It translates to CASSLFNRGVGEKLFF.

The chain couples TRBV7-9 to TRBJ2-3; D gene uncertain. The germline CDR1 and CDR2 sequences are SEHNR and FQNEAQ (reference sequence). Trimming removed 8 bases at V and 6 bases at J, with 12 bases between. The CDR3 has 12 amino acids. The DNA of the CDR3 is TGTGCCAGCGAAGGGTCGAGGGATACGCAGTATTTT. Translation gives CASEGSRDTQYF.

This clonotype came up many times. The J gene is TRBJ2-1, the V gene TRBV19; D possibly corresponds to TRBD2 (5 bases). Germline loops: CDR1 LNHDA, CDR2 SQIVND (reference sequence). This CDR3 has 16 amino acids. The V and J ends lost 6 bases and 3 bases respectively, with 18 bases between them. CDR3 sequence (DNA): TGTGCCAGTAGCTCCGGGAAGACAAATATCTACAATGAGCAGTTCTTC. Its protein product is CASSSGKTNIYNEQFF.

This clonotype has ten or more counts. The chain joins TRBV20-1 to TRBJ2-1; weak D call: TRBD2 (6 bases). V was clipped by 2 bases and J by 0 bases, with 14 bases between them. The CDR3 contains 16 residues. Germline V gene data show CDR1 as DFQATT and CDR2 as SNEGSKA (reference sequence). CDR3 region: CSARKAGLSSYNEQFF. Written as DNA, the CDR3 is TGCAGTGCTAGAAAGGCGGGGCTTAGCTCCTACAATGAGCAGTTCTTC.

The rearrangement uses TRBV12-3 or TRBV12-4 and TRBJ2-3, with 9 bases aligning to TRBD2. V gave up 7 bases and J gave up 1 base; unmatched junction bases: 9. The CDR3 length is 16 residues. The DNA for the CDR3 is TGTGCCAGCATTTGGGGTAGCGGGGGTGGCACAGATACGCAGTATTTT. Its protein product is CASIWGSGGGTDTQYF.

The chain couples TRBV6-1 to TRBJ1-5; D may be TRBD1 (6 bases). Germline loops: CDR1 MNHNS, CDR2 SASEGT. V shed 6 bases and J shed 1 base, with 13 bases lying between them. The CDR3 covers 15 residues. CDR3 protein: CASRGAGQSNQPQHF. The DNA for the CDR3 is TGTGCCAGCAGGGGGGCCGGCCAGAGCAATCAGCCCCAGCATTTT.

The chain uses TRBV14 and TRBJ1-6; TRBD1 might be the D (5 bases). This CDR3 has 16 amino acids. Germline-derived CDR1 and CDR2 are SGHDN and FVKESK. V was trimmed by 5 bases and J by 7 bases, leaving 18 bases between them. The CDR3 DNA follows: TGTGCCAGCAGCTCCTTCGTGGGGCAGGGCAATTCACCCCTCCACTTT. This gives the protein CASSSFVGQGNSPLHF.

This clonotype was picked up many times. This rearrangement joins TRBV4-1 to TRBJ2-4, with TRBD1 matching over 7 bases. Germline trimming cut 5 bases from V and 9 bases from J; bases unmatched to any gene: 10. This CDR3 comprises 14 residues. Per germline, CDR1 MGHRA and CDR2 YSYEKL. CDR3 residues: CASSLQTGLGIQYF. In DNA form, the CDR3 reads TGCGCCAGCAGCTTACAGACAGGGTTAGGCATTCAGTACTTC.

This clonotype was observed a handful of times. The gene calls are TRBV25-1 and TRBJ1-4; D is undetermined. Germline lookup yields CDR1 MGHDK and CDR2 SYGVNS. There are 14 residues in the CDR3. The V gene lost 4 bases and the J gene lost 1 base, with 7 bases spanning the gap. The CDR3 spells CASSVTKTNEKLFF. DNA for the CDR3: TGTGCCAGCAGTGTTACCAAAACTAATGAAAAACTGTTTTTT. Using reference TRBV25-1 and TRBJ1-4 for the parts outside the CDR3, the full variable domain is EADIYQTPRYLVIGTGKKITLECSQTMGHDKMYWYQQDPGMELHLIHYSYGVNSTEKGDLSSESTVSRIRTEHFPLTLESARPSHTSQYLCASSVTKTNEKLFFGSGTQLSVL.

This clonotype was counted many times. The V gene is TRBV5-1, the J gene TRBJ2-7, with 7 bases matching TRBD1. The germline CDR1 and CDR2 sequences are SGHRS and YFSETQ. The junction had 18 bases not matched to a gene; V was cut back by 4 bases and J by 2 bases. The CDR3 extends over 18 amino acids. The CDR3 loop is CASSLEPPRRQGAYEQYF. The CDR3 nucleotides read TGCGCCAGCAGCCTGGAGCCGCCCCGCCGACAGGGCGCCTACGAGCAGTACTTC.

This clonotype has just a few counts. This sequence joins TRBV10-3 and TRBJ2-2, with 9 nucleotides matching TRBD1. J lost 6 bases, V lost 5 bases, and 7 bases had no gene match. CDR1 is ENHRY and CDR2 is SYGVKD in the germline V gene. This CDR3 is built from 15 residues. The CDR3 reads CAISSGTGPPGELFF. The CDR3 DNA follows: TGTGCCATCAGTTCCGGGACAGGGCCTCCCGGGGAGCTGTTTTTT.

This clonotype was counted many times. For the CDR3, the DNA is TGTGCCAGCAGGTCTGGGGCATCGGAGACCCAGTACTTC. It yields the protein CASRSGASETQYF. This chain joins TRBV7-8 and TRBJ2-5, with D possibly TRBD1 on 5 matching bases. Germline V CDR1 and CDR2: SGHVS, FQNEAQ. The V gene lost 6 bases and the J gene lost 5 bases, with 13 bases spanning the gap. The CDR3 extends over 13 amino acids.

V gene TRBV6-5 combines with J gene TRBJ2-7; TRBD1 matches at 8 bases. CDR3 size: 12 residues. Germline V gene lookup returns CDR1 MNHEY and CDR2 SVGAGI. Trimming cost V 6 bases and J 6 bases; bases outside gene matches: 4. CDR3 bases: TGTGCCAGCAGGAGGACAGGGAGCGAGCAGTACTTC. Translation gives CASRRTGSEQYF.

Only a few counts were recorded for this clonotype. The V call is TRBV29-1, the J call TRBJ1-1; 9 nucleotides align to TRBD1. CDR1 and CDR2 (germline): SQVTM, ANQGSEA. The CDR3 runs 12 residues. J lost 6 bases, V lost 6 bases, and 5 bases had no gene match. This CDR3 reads CSVGRQGAEAFF. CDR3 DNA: TGCAGCGTAGGAAGACAGGGGGCTGAAGCTTTCTTT. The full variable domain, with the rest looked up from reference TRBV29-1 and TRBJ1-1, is SAVISQKPSRDICQRGTSLTIQCQVDSQVTMMFWYRQQPGQSLTLIATANQGSEATYESGFVIDKFPISRPNLTFSTLTVSNMSPEDSSIYLCSVGRQGAEAFFGQGTRLTVV.

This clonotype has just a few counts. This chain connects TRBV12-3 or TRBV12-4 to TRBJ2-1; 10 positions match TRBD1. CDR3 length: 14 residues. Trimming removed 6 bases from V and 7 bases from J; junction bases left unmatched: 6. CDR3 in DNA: TGTGCCAGCAGGGAAAAGGACAGGGGGAATGAGCAGTTCTTC. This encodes CASREKDRGNEQFF.

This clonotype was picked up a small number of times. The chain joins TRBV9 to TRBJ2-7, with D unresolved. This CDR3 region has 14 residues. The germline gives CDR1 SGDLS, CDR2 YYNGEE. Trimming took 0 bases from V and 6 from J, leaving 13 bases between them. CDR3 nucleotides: TGTGCCAGCAGCGTAGGACCTGACTCCATCGAGCAGTACTTC. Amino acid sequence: CASSVGPDSIEQYF.

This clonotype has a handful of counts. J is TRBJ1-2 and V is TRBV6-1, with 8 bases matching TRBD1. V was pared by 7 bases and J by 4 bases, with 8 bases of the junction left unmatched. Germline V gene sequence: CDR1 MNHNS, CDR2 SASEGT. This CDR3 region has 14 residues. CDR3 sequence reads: CASIPGQVGYGYTF. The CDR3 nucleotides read TGTGCCAGCATCCCGGGACAGGTTGGCTATGGCTACACCTTC.

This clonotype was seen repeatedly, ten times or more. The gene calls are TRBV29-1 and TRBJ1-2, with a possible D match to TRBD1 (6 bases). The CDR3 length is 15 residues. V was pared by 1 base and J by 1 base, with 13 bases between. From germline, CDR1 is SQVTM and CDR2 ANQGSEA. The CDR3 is CSVEARPGDNYGYTF. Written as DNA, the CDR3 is TGCAGCGTTGAAGCCAGGCCAGGGGATAACTATGGCTACACCTTC.

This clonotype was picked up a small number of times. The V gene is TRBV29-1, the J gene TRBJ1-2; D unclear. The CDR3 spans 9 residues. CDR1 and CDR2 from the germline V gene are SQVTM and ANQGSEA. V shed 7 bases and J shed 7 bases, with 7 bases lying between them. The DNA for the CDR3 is TGCAGCGCGTCCGCTGGCTACACCTTC. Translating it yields CSASAGYTF.

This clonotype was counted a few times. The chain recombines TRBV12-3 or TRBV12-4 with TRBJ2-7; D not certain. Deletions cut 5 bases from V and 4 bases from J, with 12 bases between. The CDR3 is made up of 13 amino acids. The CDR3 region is CASSPAVRYEQYF. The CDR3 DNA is TGTGCCAGCAGTCCCGCCGTGCGGTACGAGCAGTACTTC.

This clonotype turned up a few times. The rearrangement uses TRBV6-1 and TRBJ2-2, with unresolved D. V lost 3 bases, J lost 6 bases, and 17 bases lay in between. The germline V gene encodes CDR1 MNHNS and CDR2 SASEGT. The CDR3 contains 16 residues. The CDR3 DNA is TGTGCCAGCAGTGACGGTAGGCCTCTCGATGCCGGGGAGCTGTTTTTT. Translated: CASSDGRPLDAGELFF.

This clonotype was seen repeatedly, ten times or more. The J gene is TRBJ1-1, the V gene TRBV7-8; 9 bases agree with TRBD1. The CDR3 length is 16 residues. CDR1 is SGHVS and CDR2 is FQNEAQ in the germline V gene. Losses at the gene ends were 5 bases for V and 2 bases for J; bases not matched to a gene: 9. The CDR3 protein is CASSPPQGARNTEAFF. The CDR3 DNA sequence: TGTGCCAGCAGCCCTCCACAGGGGGCGAGAAACACTGAAGCTTTCTTT.

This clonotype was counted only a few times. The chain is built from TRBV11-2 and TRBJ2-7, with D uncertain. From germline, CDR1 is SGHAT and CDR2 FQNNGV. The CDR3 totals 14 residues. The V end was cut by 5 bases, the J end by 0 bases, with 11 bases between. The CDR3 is CASSLMWGSYEQYF. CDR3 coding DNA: TGTGCCAGCAGCCTAATGTGGGGCTCCTACGAGCAGTACTTC.

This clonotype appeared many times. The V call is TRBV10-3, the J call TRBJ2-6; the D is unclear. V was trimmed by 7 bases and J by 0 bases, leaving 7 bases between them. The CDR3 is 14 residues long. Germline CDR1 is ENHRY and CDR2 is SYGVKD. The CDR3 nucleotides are TGTGCCATCATGGATAGCTCTGGGGCCAACGTCCTGACTTTC. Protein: CAIMDSSGANVLTF.

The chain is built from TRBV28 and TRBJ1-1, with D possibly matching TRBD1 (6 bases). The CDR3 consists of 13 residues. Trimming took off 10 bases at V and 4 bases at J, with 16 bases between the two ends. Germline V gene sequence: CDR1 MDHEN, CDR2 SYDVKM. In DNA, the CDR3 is TGTGCCACCAAGAGTGGAGGGGGCACTGAAGCTTTCTTT. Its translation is CATKSGGGTEAFF.